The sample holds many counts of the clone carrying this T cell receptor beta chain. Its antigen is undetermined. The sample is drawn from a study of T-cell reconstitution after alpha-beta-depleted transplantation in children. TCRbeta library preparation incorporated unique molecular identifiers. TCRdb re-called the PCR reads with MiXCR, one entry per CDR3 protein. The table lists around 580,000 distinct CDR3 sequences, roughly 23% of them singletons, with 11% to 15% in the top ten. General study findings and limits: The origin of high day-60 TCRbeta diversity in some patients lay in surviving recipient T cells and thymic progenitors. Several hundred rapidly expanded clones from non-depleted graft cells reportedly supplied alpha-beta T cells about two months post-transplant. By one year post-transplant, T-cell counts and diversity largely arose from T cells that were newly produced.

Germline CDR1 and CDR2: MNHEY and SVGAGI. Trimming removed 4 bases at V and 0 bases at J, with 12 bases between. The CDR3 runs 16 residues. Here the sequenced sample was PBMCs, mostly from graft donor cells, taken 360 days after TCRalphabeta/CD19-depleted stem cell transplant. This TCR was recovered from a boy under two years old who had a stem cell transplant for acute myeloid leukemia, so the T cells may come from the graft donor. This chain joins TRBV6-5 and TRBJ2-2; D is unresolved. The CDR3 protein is CASSFSAITNTGELFF. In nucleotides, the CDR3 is TGTGCCAGCAGTTTTTCAGCGATAACGAACACCGGGGAGCTGTTTTTT.